This record covers a single T cell receptor (beta chain). After extraction with the RNeasy kit, roughly 0.5 to 1 ug of the RNA was reverse transcribed using random hexamers. TCRdb passed the immunoSEQ multiplex PCR reads through MiXCR, listing each CDR3 protein once. The table lists approximately 120,000 distinct CDR3 sequences, approximately 95% of them singletons. CDR1 LNHDA and CDR2 SQIVND come from the germline V gene (reference sequence). This CDR3 comprises 13 residues. The data originate from a study of CD8 T cells in Susac syndrome. The source material was CD8+ T cells from PBMCs. This clonotype originated in a human donor with multiple sclerosis. This rearrangement joins TRBV19 to TRBJ2-2; D is unresolved. In DNA, the CDR3 is TGTGCGACCCTCCGGACCTACACCGGGGAGCTGTTTTTT. Translated: CATLRTYTGELFF.